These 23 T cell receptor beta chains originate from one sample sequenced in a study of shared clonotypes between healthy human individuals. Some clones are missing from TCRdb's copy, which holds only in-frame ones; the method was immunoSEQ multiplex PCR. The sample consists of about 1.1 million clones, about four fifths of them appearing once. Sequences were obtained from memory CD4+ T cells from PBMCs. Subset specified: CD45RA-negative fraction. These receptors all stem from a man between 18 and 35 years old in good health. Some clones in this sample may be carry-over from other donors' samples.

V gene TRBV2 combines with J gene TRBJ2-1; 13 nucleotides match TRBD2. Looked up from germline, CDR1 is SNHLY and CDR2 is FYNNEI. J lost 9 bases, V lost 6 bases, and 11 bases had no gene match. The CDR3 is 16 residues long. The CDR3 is CASSAGLAGVGGEQFF. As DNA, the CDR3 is TGTGCCAGCAGCGCCGGACTAGCGGGAGTAGGAGGTGAGCAGTTCTTC.

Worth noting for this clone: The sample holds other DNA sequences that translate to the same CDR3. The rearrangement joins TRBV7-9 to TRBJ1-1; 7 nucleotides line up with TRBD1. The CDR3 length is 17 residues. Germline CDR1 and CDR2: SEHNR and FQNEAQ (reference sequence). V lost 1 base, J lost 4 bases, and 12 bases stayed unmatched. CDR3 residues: CASSLGSYRGKGTEAFF. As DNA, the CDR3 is TGTGCCAGCAGCTTAGGTAGCTACAGGGGCAAGGGCACTGAAGCTTTCTTT.

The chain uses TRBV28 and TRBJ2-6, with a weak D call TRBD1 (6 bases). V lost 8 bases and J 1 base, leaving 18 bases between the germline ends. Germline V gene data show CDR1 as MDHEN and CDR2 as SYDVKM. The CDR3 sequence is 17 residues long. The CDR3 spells CASSGRDTFSGANVLTF. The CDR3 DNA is TGTGCCAGCTCGGGCCGGGACACTTTTTCTGGGGCCAACGTCCTGACTTTC. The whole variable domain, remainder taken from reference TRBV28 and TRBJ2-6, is DVKVTQSSRYLVKRTGEKVFLECVQDMDHENMFWYRQDPGLGLRLIYFSYDVKMKEKGDIPEGYSVSREKKERFSLILESASTNQTSMYLCASSGRDTFSGANVLTFGAGSRLTVL.

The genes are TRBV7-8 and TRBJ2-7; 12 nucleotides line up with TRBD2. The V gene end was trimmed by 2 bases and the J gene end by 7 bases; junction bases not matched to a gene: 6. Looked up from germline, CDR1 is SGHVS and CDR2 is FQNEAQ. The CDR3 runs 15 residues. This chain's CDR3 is CASSLRLAGAREQYF. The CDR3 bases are TGTGCCAGCAGCTTAAGACTAGCGGGGGCCCGGGAGCAGTACTTC.

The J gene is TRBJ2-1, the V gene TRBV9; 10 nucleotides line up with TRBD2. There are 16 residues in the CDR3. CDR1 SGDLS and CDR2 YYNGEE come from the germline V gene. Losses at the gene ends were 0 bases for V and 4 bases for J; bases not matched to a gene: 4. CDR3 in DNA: TGTGCCAGCAGCGTAGGGTTTAGCGGGGGGTACAATGAGCAGTTCTTC. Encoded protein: CASSVGFSGGYNEQFF.

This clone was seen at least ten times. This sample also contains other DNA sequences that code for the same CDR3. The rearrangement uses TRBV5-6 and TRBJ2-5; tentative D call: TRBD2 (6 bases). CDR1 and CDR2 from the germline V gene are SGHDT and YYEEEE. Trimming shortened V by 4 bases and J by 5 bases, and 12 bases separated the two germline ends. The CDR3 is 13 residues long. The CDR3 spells CASSPRGGETQYF. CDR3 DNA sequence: TGTGCCAGCAGCCCCCGTGGGGGGGAGACCCAGTACTTC.

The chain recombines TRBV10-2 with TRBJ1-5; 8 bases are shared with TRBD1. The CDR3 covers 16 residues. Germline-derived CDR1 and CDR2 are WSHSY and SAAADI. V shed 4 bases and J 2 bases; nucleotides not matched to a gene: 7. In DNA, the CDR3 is TGCGCCAGCAGTGGCAGGGGGCGCGGGGGCAATCAGCCCCAGCATTTT. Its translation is CASSGRGRGGNQPQHF.

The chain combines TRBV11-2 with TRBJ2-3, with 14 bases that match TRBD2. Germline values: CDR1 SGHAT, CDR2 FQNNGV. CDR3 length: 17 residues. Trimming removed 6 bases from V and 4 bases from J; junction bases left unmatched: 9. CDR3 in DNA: TGTGCCAGCAGTCGGTTGACGACTAGCGGGAGGGCAGATACGCAGTATTTT. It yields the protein CASSRLTTSGRADTQYF.

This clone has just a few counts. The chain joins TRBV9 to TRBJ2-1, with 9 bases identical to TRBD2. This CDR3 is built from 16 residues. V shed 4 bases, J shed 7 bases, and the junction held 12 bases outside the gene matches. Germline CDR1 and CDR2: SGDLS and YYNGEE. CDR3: CASSIRAGTSWNEQFF. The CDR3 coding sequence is TGTGCCAGCAGCATTCGGGCCGGGACTAGCTGGAATGAGCAGTTCTTC.

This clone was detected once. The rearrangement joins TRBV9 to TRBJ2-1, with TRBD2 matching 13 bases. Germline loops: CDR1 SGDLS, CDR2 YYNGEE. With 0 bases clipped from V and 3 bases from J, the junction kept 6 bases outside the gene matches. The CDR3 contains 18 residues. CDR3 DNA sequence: TGTGCCAGCAGCGTAGGAGGGGGACTAGCGGGAAGCTACAATGAGCAGTTCTTC. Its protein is CASSVGGGLAGSYNEQFF.

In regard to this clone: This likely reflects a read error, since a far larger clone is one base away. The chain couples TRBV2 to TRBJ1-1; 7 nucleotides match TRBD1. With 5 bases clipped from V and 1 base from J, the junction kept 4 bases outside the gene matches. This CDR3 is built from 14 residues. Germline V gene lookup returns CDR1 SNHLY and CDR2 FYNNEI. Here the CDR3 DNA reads TGTGCCAGCAGTCTCGGGACAGCGAACACTGAAGCTTTCTTT. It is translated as CASSLGTANTEAFF.

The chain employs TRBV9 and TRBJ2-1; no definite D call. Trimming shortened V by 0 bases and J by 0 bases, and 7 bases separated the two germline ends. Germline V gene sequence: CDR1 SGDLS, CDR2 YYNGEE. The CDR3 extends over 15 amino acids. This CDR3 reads CASSVDSASYNEQFF. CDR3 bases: TGTGCCAGCAGCGTAGACAGTGCCTCCTACAATGAGCAGTTCTTC.

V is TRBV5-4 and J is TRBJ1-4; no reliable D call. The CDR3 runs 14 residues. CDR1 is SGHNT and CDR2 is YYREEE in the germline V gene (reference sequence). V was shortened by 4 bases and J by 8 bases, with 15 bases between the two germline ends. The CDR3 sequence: CASSPAQDREKLFF. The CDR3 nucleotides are TGTGCCAGCAGCCCGGCCCAGGATCGAGAAAAACTGTTTTTT.

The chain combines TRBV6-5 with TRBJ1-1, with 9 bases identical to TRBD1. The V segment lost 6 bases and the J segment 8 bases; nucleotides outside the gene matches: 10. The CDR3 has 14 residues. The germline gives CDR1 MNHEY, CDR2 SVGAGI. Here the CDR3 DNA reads TGTGCCAGCAGCGGGGACAGGGTAGGGTTCGAAGCTTTCTTT. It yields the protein CASSGDRVGFEAFF.

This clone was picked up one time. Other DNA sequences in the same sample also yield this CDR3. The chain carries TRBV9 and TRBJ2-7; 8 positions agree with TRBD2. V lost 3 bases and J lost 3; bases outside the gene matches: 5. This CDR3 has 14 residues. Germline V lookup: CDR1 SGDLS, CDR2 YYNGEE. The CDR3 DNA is TGTGCCAGCAGCGCGGGACTAGAAAGCTACGAGCAGTACTTC. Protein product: CASSAGLESYEQYF.

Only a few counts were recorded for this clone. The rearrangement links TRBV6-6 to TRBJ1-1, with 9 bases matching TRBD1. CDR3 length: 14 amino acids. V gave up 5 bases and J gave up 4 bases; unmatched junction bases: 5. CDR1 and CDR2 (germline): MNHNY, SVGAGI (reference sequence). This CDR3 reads CASSPGTGSTEAFF. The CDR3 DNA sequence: TGTGCCAGCAGTCCCGGGACAGGGAGCACTGAAGCTTTCTTT.

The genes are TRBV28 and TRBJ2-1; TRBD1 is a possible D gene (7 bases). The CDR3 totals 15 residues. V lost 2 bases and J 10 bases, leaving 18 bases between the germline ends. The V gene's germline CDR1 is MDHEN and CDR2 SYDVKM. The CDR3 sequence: CASSLGAVQGREQFF. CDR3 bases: TGTGCCAGCAGTTTAGGGGCCGTACAGGGGAGGGAGCAGTTCTTC.

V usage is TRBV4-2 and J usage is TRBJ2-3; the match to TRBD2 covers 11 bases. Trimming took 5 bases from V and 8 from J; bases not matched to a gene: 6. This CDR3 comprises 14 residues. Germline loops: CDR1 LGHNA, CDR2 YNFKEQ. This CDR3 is CASSATGTSGTQYF. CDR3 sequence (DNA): TGTGCCAGCAGCGCCACCGGGACTAGCGGTACGCAGTATTTT.

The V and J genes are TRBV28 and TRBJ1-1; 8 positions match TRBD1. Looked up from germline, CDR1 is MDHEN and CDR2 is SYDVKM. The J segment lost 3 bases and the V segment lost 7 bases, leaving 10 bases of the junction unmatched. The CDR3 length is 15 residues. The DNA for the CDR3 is TGTGCCAGCAACTTAAGACAGGGGCGGGACACTGAAGCTTTCTTT. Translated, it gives CASNLRQGRDTEAFF.

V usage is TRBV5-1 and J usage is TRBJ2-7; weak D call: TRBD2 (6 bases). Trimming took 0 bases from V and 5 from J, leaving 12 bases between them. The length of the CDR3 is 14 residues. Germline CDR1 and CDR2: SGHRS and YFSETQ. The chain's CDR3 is CASSLDGSRDEQYF. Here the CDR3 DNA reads TGCGCCAGCAGCTTGGACGGGAGCAGGGACGAGCAGTACTTC.

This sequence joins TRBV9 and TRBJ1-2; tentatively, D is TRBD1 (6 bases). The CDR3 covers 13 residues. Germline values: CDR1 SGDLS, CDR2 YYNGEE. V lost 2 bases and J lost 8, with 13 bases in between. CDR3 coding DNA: TGTGCCAGCAGCGTTACAGGGCTCGACGGCTACACCTTC. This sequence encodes CASSVTGLDGYTF. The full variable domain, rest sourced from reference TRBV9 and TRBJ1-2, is DSGVTQTPKHLITATGQRVTLRCSPRSGDLSVYWYQQSLDQGLQFLIQYYNGEERAKGNILERFSAQQFPDLHSELNLSSLELGDSALYFCASSVTGLDGYTFGSGTRLTVV.

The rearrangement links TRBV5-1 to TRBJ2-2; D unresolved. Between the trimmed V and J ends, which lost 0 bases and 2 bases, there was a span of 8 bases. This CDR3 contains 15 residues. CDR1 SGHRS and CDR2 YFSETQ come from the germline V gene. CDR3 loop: CASSLAQANTGELFF. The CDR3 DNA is TGCGCCAGCAGCTTGGCCCAGGCCAACACCGGGGAGCTGTTTTTT. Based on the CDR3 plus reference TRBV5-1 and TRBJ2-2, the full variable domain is KAGVTQTPRYLIKTRGQQVTLSCSPISGHRSVSWYQQTPGQGLQFLFEYFSETQRNKGNFPGRFSGRQFSNSRSEMNVSTLELGDSALYLCASSLAQANTGELFFGEGSRLTVL.

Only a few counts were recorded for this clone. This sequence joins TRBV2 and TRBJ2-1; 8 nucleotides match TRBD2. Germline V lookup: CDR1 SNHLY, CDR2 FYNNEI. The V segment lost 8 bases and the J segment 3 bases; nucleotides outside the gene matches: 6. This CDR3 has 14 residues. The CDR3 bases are TGTGCCAGCGGTAGCGGGATCTACTACAATGAGCAGTTCTTC. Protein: CASGSGIYYNEQFF. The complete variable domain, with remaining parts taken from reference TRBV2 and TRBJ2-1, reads EPEVTQTPSHQVTQMGQEVILRCVPISNHLYFYWYRQILGQKVEFLVSFYNNEISEKSEIFDDQFSVERPDGSNFTLKIRSTKLEDSAMYFCASGSGIYYNEQFFGPGTRLTVL.